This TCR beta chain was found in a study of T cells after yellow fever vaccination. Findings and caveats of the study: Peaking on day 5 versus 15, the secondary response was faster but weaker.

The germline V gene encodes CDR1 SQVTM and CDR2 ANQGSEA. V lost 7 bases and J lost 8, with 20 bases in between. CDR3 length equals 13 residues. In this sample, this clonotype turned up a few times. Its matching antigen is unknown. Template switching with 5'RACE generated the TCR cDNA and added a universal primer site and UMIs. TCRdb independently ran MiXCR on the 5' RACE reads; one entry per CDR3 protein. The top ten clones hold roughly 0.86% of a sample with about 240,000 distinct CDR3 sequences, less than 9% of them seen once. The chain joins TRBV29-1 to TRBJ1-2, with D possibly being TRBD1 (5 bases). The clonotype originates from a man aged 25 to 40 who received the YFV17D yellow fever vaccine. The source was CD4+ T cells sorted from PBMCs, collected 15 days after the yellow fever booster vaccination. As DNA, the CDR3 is TGCAGCGCCGGGGGGGAGACATTGGGAGGCTACACCTTC. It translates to CSAGGETLGGYTF.